One and the same sample provided the 2 T cell receptor beta chains below, sequenced in a study of Tregs in tolerant kidney transplant recipients. Sequenced by immunoSEQ multiplex PCR; TCRdb stores in-frame clones only, minus some. This sample's table reports tens of thousands of clones. The starting material was CD4+ T cells from blood, obtained before the transplant. Every receptor here comes from a human donor who received a combined kidney and bone marrow transplant.

About this clone: The read is 3 residues too short to cover the CDR3 end, so that end is filled in from the germline J gene. The chain recombines TRBV20-1 with TRBJ2-3; D possibly corresponds to TRBD1 (6 bases). In germline, CDR1 is DFQATT, CDR2 SNEGSKA (reference sequence). This CDR3 comprises 17 residues. CDR3 amino acids: CSAEAGQGPLSNQPQYF. Partial CDR3 DNA: TGCAGTGCCGAAGCCGGGCAGGGGCCGTTGAGCAATCAGCCG.

As concerns this clone: The read ends 3 residues early relative to the CDR3; the germline J gene fills the gap. The chain recombines TRBV5-1 with TRBJ1-1, with 10 bases matching TRBD1. CDR3 size: 16 residues. Trimming at V came to 4 bases and at J to 0 bases, leaving 6 bases not matched to a gene. From germline, CDR1 is SGHRS and CDR2 YFSETQ. The CDR3 here is CASSTSGQGLNTEAFF. The covered CDR3 bases are TGCGCCAGCAGCACATCGGGACAGGGGCTGAACACTGAA.